This T cell receptor beta chain originates from a study of CD4 T cell repertoires in COVID-19. On the study more broadly: Relabeled CFSE-low cells, IL-2-expanded for less than 11 days, met spikes from other coronaviruses. Study conclusions and caveats: Several top expanded SARS-CoV-2-reactive clonotypes were shared by two or three memory subsets. Between about 6 and 28% of SARS-CoV-2 clonotypes also appeared in SARS-CoV and/or HKU1 spike cultures.

As for this clone: The antigen remains undetermined.

The memory T cells were sequenced right after ex vivo isolation, without culture. Data came from immunoSEQ multiplex PCR; TCRdb stores just in-frame clones and leaves some out. Of about 22,000 clones detected, 80% to 90% appear once; the ten largest clones hold less than 0.75%. The J segment lost 2 bases and the V segment lost 4 bases, leaving 6 bases of the junction unmatched. This CDR3 has 16 residues. Per germline, CDR1 MDHEN and CDR2 SYDVKM. V gene TRBV28 combines with J gene TRBJ1-4, with 8 bases identical to TRBD1. Source: central memory CD4+ T cells from blood, taken before the COVID-19 pandemic. This clonotype originated in a human donor who had COVID-19. DNA of the CDR3: TGTGCCAGCAGTTCCCCTCAGGGGGCGACTAATGAAAAACTGTTTTTT. Protein product: CASSSPQGATNEKLFF.